This TCR beta chain was profiled in a study of blood T cell repertoires in COVID-19. Looking at the study overall: Collection of acute and convalescent COVID-19 samples took place in the United States, Italy and Spain. T cells, B-cell-depleted T cells, or PBMCs provided the cDNA or gDNA that served as material.

V dropped 0 bases and J dropped 4; count of bases not matched to a gene: 10. Germline CDR1 reads SGHNT; CDR2 reads YENEEA. The CDR3 sequence is 17 residues long. In the study's own analysis: The authors estimated nucleated cell counts from reference gene primer amplification. Libraries were prepared by immunoSEQ multiplex PCR; TCRdb keeps only in-frame clonotypes and omits some of them. From that table come the V and J calls and clone size; the DNA was used to work out D and trimming. The table includes approximately 230,000 clones, approximately 90% detected once. Sample: peripheral blood. The chain combines TRBV11-3 with TRBJ2-3; TRBD2 agrees at 7 bases. The TCR comes from a man aged 30 to 45 who had recovered from COVID-19. The CDR3 bases are TGTGCCAGCAGCTTAGATAGGTGGGGGAGGGACGCAGATACGCAGTATTTT. Its translation: CASSLDRWGRDADTQYF.